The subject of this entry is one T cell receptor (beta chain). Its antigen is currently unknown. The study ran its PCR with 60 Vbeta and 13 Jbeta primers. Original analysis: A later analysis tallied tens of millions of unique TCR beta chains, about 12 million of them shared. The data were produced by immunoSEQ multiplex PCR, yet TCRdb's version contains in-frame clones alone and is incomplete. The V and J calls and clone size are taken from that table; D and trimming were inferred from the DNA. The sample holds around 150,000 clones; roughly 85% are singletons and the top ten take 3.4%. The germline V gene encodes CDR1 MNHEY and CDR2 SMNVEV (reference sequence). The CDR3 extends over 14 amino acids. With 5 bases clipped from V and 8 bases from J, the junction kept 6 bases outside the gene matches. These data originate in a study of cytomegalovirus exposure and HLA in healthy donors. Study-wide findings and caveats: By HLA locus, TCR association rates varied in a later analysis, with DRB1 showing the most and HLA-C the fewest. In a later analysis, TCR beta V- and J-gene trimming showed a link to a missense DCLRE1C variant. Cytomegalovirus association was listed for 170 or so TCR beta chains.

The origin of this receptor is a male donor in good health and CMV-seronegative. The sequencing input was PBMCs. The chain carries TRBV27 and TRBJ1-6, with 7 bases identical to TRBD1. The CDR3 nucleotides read TGTGCCAGCAGTCCGTACAGGGGTCATTCACCCCTCCACTTT. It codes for CASSPYRGHSPLHF.